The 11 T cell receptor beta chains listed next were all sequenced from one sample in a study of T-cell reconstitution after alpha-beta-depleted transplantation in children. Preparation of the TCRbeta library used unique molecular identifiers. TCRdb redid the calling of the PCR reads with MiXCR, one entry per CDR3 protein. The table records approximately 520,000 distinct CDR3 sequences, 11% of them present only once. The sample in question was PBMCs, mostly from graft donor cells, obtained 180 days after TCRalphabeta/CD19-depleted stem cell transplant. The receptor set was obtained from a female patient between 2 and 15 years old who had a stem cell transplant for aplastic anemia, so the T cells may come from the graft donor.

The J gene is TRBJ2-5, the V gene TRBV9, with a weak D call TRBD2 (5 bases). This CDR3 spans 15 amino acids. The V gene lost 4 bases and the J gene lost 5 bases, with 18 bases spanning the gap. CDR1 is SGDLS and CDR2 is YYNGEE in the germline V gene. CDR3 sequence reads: CASSPTTGWVETQYF. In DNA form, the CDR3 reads TGTGCCAGCAGCCCGACAACGGGGTGGGTGGAGACCCAGTACTTC.

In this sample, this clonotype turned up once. The CDR3 region is CASSQWLAGVNGQYF. As DNA, the CDR3 is TGTGCCAGCAGCCAGTGGCTAGCGGGAGTCAACGGGCAGTACTTC. The chain recombines TRBV11-1 with TRBJ2-7, with 10 bases fitting TRBD2. CDR3 length: 15 amino acids. Looked up from germline, CDR1 is SGHAT and CDR2 is FQDESV (reference sequence). Germline trimming cut 5 bases from V and 9 bases from J; bases unmatched to any gene: 13.

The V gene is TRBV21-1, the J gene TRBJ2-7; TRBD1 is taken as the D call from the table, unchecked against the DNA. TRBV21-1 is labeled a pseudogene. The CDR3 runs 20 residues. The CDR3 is CASSPSPAGHGANRSYEQYV. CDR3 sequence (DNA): TGTGCCAGCAGCCCCTCCCCCGCGGGACACGGGGCAAATCGATCCTACGAGCAGTACGTC.

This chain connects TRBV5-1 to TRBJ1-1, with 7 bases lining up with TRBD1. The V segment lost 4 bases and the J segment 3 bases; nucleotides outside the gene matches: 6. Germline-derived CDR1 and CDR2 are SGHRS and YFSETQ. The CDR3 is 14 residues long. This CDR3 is CASSVDRSDTEAFF. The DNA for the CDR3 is TGCGCCAGCAGCGTGGACAGGTCGGACACTGAAGCTTTCTTT.

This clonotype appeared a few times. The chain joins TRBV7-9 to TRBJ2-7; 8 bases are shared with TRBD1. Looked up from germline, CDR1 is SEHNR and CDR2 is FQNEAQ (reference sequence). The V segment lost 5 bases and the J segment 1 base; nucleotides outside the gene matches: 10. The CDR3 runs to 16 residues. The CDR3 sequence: CASSPVTGGESYEQYV. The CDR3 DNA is TGTGCCAGCAGCCCAGTAACAGGGGGTGAATCCTACGAGCAGTACGTC.

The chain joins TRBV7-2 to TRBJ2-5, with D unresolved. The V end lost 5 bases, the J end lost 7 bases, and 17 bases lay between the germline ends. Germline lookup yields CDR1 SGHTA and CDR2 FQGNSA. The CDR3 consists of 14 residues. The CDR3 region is CASSPRPPTGTQYF. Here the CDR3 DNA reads TGTGCCAGCAGCCCCAGACCCCCAACGGGGACCCAGTACTTC.

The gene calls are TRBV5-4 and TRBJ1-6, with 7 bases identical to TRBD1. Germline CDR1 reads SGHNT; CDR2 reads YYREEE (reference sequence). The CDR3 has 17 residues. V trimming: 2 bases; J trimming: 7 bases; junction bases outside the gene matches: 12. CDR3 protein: CASSFSSQGVRNSPLHF. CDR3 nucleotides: TGTGCCAGCAGCTTCTCAAGTCAGGGGGTTCGGAATTCACCCCTCCACTTT.

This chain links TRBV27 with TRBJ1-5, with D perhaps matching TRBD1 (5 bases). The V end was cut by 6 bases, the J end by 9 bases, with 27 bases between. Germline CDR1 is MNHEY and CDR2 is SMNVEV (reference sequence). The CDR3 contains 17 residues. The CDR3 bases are TGTGCCAGCAGCCGGGGTCGGGGAGGGGCGCTATTGAGGCCCCAGCATTTT. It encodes CASSRGRGGALLRPQHF.

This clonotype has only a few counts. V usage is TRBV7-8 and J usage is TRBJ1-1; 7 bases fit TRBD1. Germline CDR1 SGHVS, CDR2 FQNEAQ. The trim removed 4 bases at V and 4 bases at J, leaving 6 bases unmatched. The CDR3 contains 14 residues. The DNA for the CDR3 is TGTGCCAGCAGCTCGACAGGGTTTGGCACTGAAGCTTTCTTT. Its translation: CASSSTGFGTEAFF.

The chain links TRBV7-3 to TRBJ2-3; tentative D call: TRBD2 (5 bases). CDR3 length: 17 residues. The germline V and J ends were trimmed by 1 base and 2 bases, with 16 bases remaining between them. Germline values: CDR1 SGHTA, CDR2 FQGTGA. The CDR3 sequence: CASSLKRRAGLTDTQYF. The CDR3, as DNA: TGTGCCAGCAGCTTAAAACGTCGGGCAGGACTCACAGATACGCAGTATTTT.

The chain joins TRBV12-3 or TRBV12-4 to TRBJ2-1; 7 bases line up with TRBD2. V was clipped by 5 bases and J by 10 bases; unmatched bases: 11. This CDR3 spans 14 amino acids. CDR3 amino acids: CASSAHPLASEQFF. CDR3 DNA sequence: TGTGCCAGCAGTGCCCATCCACTAGCGAGCGAGCAGTTCTTC.